A selection of T cell receptor beta chains follows, all from one sample in a study of blood T cell repertoires in COVID-19. Sequencing was performed with immunoSEQ multiplex PCR; in TCRdb, only in-frame clones are kept and a portion is missing. The data show 120,000 to 150,000 clones, with less than 85% seen just once and approximately 6.5% held by the top ten. Material: peripheral blood. Receptor source: a human donor in a cohort sampled during active COVID-19. The CDR3 runs from the conserved cysteine through the conserved F or W. A D gene is named only where the DNA matches it firmly. Only part of the rows carry a size: once, few, many, or a class if the clone is expanded.

j_call | v_call | d_call | clone_size | cdr3_nt | cdr3_aa
TRBJ1-3 | TRBV7-2 | TRBD1 | - | TGTGCCAGCAGCTTAGACAGGGGACAAGGAAACACCATATATTTT | CASSLDRGQGNTIYF
TRBJ2-3 | TRBV24-1 | TRBD1 | - | TGTGCCACCAGTGACTTACAGGGGGCCCGCACAGATACGCAGTATTTT | CATSDLQGARTDTQYF
TRBJ2-2 | TRBV10-3 | TRBD1 | - | TGTGCCAACAAAAGGGACAGGGACGGGGAGCTGTTTTTT | CANKRDRDGELFF
TRBJ1-2 | TRBV12-3/TRBV12-4 | - | - | TGTGCCAGCAGTTTAAACGTGGGCGGCTACACCTTC | CASSLNVGGYTF
TRBJ1-1 | TRBV6-6 | - | - | TGTGCCAGCAGTTACCCAAACCAGGGGTCGGCCACTGAAGCTTTCTTT | CASSYPNQGSATEAFF
TRBJ2-3 | TRBV9 | TRBD2 | - | TGTGCCAGCAGCGTGGGGGGGAGCACAGATACGCAGTATTTT | CASSVGGSTDTQYF
TRBJ1-4 | TRBV11-2 | - | - | TGTGCCAGCAGCCAGGGGCGACAGAATGAAAAACTGTTTTTT | CASSQGRQNEKLFF
TRBJ2-2 | TRBV3-1/TRBV3-2 | - | once | TGTGCCAGCACTCGGGGGGCTACGAACACCGGGGAGCTGTTTTTT | CASTRGATNTGELFF
TRBJ1-5 | TRBV3-1/TRBV3-2 | - | - | TGTGCCAGCAGCCTGGACGGGGGAAATCAGCCCCAGCATTTT | CASSLDGGNQPQHF
TRBJ2-7 | TRBV2 | TRBD2 | few | TGTGCCAGCAGCCCTGGACTAGCGGGGCCCTACGAGCAGTACTTC | CASSPGLAGPYEQYF
TRBJ2-5 | TRBV2 | TRBD2 | - | TGTGCCAGCAGTGGGGTAGCGGGGGCCAAGGGGACCCAGTACTTC | CASSGVAGAKGTQYF
TRBJ2-2 | TRBV10-1 | - | - | TGCGCCACCCAGGGGACCACCGGGGAGCTGTTTTTT | CATQGTTGELFF
TRBJ1-1 | TRBV5-5 | - | once | TGTGCCAGCAGCTTTGACAGGAGTGAAGCTTTCTTT | CASSFDRSEAFF
TRBJ2-4 | TRBV20-1 | TRBD2 | - | TGCAGTGCTAGTGGGCTAGCGGGGGGTAAAAACATTCAGTACTTC | CSASGLAGGKNIQYF